This is a list of T cell receptor beta chains from one sample in a study of T cells in Graves' hyperthyroidism and ophthalmopathy. TCRdb re-analysed the multiplex PCR reads in MiXCR, keeping a single row per CDR3 protein. Counted here are over 650,000 distinct CDR3 sequences, approximately 16% occurring once; the ten biggest clones make up over 7.5%. Specimen: blood. Every receptor here comes from a man between 18 and 35 years old with Graves' hyperthyroidism. The CDR3 runs from the conserved cysteine through the conserved F or W. D genes are given only for firm matches. A row's size may be missing; if present it is once, few, many or a size class.

CDR3 DNA: TGCAGTGCTGGTAAAGCGGGAGGGCTCTACGAGCAGTACTTC
CDR3 protein: CSAGKAGGLYEQYF
V gene: TRBV20-1
clone size: few
J gene: TRBJ2-7
D gene: TRBD2

CDR3 DNA: TGTGCCAGCAACCAAAACGGACTAGCGATTACCGGGGAGCTGTTTTTT
CDR3 protein: CASNQNGLAITGELFF
V gene: TRBV6-1
clone size: few
J gene: TRBJ2-2
D gene: TRBD2

CDR3 DNA: TGTGCCAGCAGCTTAGAGGTTCTAGGCGCGAGCTCCTACGAGCAGTACTTC
CDR3 protein: CASSLEVLGASSYEQYF
V gene: TRBV7-9
clone size: few
J gene: TRBJ2-7
D gene: -

CDR3 DNA: TGTGCCACCAGCAGAGTTCCACCTTCGGGGGACTATGGCTACACCTTC
CDR3 protein: CATSRVPPSGDYGYTF
V gene: TRBV15
clone size: many
J gene: TRBJ1-2
D gene: -

CDR3 DNA: TGTGCCAGCAGTTACTCAGTCCAGCCCCAGCATTTT
CDR3 protein: CASSYSVQPQHF
V gene: TRBV6-2/TRBV6-3
clone size: -
J gene: TRBJ1-5
D gene: -

CDR3 DNA: TGTGCCAGCAGCCAAGCACTGGCGGGAGGGATCGAAAACATTCAGTACTTC
CDR3 protein: CASSQALAGGIENIQYF
V gene: TRBV3-1
clone size: -
J gene: TRBJ2-4
D gene: TRBD2

CDR3 DNA: TGTGCCAGCAGCCCTTATAAGAGAGATACGCAGTATTTT
CDR3 protein: CASSPYKRDTQYF
V gene: TRBV14
clone size: -
J gene: TRBJ2-3
D gene: -

CDR3 DNA: TGTGCCAGCAGCTTAGCGGGGGCACAAGTAGGCTACGAGCAGTACTTC
CDR3 protein: CASSLAGAQVGYEQYF
V gene: TRBV7-2
clone size: once
J gene: TRBJ2-7
D gene: -

CDR3 DNA: TGTGCCAGCAGGGGAATGGGCTCCTACGAGCAGTACTTC
CDR3 protein: CASRGMGSYEQYF
V gene: TRBV28
clone size: many
J gene: TRBJ2-7
D gene: -

CDR3 DNA: TGTGCCAGCACCCGGACCCTTGGAGATACGCAGTATTTT
CDR3 protein: CASTRTLGDTQYF
V gene: TRBV5-8
clone size: few
J gene: TRBJ2-3
D gene: -

CDR3 DNA: TGCGCCAGCAGCCCTCCGCCCGGTACCGGGACAGGGACCGCAGATACGCAGTATTTT
CDR3 protein: CASSPPPGTGTGTADTQYF
V gene: TRBV5-1
clone size: few
J gene: TRBJ2-3
D gene: TRBD1

CDR3 DNA: TGTGCCAGCTCACCGTCCGGGAGGGGCGGAGACACCATATATTTT
CDR3 protein: CASSPSGRGGDTIYF
V gene: TRBV18
clone size: -
J gene: TRBJ1-3
D gene: -

CDR3 DNA: TGTGCCAGCAGTTCCCCAGGTGAAAAACTGTTTTTT
CDR3 protein: CASSSPGEKLFF
V gene: TRBV28
clone size: many
J gene: TRBJ1-4
D gene: -

CDR3 DNA: TGTGCCACCAGCAGAGATGGGTTATTGGAAAAACTGTTTTTT
CDR3 protein: CATSRDGLLEKLFF
V gene: TRBV15
clone size: few
J gene: TRBJ1-4
D gene: -

CDR3 DNA: TGTGCCAGCAGTTTATCCCGGGACAGGCTGACTAGCGGGAGTCCACTAGCCAAAAACATTCAGTACTTC
CDR3 protein: CASSLSRDRLTSGSPLAKNIQYF
V gene: TRBV28
clone size: many
J gene: TRBJ2-4
D gene: TRBD2

CDR3 DNA: TGCAGCGCTTGGACTAGCGGGGGGGAAGAGCAGTACTTC
CDR3 protein: CSAWTSGGEEQYF
V gene: TRBV29-1
clone size: -
J gene: TRBJ2-7
D gene: TRBD2